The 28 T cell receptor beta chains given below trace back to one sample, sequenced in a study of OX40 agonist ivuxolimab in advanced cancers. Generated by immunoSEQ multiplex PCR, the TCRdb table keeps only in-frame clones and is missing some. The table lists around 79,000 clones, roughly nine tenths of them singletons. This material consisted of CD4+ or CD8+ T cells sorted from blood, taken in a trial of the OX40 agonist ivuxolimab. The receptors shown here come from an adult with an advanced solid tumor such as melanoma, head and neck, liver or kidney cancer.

The CDR3 DNA follows: TGTGCCAGCAGTCCCCGGGACAGGGAAGTCCTGACTTTC. It yields the protein CASSPRDREVLTF. The chain links TRBV2 to TRBJ2-6, with TRBD1 matching over 9 bases. The CDR3 totals 13 residues. V trimming: 5 bases; J trimming: 13 bases; junction bases outside the gene matches: 6. Looked up from germline, CDR1 is SNHLY and CDR2 is FYNNEI.

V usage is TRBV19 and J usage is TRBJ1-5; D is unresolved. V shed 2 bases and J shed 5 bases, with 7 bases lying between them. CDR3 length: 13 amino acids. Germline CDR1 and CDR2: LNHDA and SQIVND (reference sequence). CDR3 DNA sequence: TGTGCCAGTAGTATACCTGGGGATCAGCCCCAGCATTTT. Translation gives CASSIPGDQPQHF.

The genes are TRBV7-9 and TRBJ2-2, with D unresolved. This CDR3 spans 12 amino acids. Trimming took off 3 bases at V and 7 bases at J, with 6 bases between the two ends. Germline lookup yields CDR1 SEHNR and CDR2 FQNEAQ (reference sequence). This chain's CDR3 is CASSFLLGELFF. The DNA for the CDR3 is TGTGCCAGCAGCTTCTTGCTCGGGGAGCTGTTTTTT.

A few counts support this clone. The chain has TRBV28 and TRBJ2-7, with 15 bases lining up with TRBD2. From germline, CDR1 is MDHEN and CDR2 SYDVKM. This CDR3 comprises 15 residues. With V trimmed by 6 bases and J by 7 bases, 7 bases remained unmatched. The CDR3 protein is CASSFRTSGRVEQYF. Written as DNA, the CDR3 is TGTGCCAGCAGCTTCAGGACTAGCGGGAGGGTGGAGCAGTACTTC. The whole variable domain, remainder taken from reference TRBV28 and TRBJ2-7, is DVKVTQSSRYLVKRTGEKVFLECVQDMDHENMFWYRQDPGLGLRLIYFSYDVKMKEKGDIPEGYSVSREKKERFSLILESASTNQTSMYLCASSFRTSGRVEQYFGPGTRLTVT.

CDR3 protein: CASSQEHMNTEAFF. The CDR3 DNA follows: TGTGCCAGCAGCCAAGAACATATGAACACTGAAGCTTTCTTT. The V gene is TRBV4-2, the J gene TRBJ1-1; D gene uncertain. The CDR3 is 14 amino acids. Germline V gene data show CDR1 as LGHNA and CDR2 as YNFKEQ. V gave up 0 bases and J gave up 0 bases, with 5 bases separating them.

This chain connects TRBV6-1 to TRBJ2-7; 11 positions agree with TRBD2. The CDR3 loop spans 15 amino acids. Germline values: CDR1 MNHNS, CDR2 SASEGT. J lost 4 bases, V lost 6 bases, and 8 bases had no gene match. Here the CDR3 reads CASRQGTSGLYEQYF. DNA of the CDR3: TGTGCCAGCAGACAGGGGACTAGCGGTCTTTACGAGCAGTACTTC.

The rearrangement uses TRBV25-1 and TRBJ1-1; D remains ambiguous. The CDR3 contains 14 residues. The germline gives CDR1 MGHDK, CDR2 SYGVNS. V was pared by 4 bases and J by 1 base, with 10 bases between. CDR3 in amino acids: CASSAGAGNTEAFF. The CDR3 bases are TGTGCCAGCAGTGCCGGCGCGGGGAACACTGAAGCTTTCTTT.

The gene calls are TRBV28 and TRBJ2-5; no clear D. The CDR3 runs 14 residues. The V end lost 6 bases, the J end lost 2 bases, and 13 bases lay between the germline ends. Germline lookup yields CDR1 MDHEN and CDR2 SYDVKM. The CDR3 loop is CASRFIDKQETQYF. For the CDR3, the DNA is TGTGCCAGCAGGTTTATTGACAAACAAGAGACCCAGTACTTC.

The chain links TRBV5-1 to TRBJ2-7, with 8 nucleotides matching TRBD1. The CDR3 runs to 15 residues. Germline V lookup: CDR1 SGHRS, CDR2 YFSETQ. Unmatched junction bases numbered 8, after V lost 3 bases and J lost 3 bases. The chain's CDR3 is CASSSGQGKFYEQYF. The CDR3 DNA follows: TGCGCCAGCAGCTCCGGACAGGGCAAATTCTACGAGCAGTACTTC.

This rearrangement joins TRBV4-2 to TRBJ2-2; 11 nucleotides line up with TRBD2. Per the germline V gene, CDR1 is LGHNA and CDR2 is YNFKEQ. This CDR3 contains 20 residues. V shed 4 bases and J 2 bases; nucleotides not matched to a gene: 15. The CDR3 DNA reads TGTGCCAGCAGCCCGCACGGCAGGGGGCGACTAGCGGGAAACACCGGGGAGCTGTTTTTT. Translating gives CASSPHGRGRLAGNTGELFF.

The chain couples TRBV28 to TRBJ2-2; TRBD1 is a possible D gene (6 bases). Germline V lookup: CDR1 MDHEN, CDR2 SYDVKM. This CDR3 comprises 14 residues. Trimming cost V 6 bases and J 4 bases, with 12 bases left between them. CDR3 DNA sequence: TGTGCCAGCAGCCACCAGGACAGCACCGGGGAGCTGTTTTTT. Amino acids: CASSHQDSTGELFF.

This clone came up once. CDR3 sequence reads: CASSSDPLYNEQFF. Written as DNA, the CDR3 is TGTGCCAGTTCTAGCGATCCCCTATACAATGAGCAGTTCTTC. The chain uses TRBV10-3 and TRBJ2-1, with D perhaps matching TRBD2 (6 bases). Trimming removed 10 bases at V and 4 bases at J, with 17 bases between. CDR1 ENHRY and CDR2 SYGVKD come from the germline V gene. The CDR3 extends over 14 amino acids.

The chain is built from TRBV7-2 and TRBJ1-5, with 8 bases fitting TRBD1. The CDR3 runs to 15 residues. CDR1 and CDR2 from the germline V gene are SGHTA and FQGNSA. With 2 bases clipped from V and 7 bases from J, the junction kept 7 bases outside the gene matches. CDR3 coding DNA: TGTGCCAGCAGCTTATGGACAGGGACGGGGCAGCCCCAGCATTTT. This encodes CASSLWTGTGQPQHF.

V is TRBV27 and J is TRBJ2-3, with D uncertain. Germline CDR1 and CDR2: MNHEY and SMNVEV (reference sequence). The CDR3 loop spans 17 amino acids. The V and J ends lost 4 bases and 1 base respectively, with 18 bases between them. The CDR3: CASSSSIRALRTDTQYF. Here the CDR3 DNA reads TGTGCCAGCAGTTCCTCGATTAGAGCACTACGCACAGATACGCAGTATTTT.

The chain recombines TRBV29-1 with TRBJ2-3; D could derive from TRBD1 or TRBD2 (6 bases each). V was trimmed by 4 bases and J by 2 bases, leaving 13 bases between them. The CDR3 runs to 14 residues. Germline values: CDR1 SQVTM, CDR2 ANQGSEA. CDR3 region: CSVGRGAPTDTQYF. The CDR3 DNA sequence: TGCAGCGTTGGTAGGGGGGCCCCCACAGATACGCAGTATTTT.

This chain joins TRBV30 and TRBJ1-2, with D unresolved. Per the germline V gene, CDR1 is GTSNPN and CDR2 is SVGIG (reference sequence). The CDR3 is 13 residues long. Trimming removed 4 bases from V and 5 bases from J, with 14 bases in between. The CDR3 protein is CAWTRFSQYGYTF. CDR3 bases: TGTGCCTGGACCCGGTTCTCCCAATATGGCTACACCTTC.

The CDR3 DNA reads as TGTGCCAGCAGCACCCCCAGCCAGGGGGGGTATCAGCCCCAGCATTTT. This gives the protein CASSTPSQGGYQPQHF. The chain couples TRBV28 to TRBJ1-5; 7 bases fit TRBD1. CDR1 is MDHEN and CDR2 is SYDVKM in the germline V gene. The CDR3 is 16 amino acids. V trimming: 6 bases; J trimming: 5 bases; junction bases outside the gene matches: 13.

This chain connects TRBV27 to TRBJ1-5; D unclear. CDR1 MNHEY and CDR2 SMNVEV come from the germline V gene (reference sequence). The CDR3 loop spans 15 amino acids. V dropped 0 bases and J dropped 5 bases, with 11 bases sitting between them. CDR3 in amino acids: CASSLSSSQYQPQHF. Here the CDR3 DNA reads TGTGCCAGCAGTTTATCGAGCAGCCAATATCAGCCCCAGCATTTT.

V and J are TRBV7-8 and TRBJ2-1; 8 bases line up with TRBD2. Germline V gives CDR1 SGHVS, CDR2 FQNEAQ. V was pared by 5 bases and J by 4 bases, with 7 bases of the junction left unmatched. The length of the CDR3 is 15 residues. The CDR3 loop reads CASSRELAAYNEQFF. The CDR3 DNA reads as TGTGCCAGCAGCCGGGAACTAGCGGCATACAATGAGCAGTTCTTC.

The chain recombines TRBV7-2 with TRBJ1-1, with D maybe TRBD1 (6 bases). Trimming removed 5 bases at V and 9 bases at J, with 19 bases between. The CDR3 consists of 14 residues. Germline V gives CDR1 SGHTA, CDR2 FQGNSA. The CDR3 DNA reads TGTGCCAGCAGCCCCACAGGGACGGACCTGAAAGCTTTCTTT. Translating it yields CASSPTGTDLKAFF.

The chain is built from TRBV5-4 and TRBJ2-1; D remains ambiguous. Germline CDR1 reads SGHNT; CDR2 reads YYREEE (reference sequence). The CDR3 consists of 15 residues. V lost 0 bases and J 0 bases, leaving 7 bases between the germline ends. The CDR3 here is CASSLDSYSYNEQFF. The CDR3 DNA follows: TGTGCCAGCAGCTTGGACAGTTACTCCTACAATGAGCAGTTCTTC.

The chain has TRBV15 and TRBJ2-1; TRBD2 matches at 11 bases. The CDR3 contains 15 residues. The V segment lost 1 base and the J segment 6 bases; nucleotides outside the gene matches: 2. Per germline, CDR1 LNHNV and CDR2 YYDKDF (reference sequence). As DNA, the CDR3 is TGTGCCACCAGCAGAGTAGCGGGAGGGAGCAATGAGCAGTTCTTC. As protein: CATSRVAGGSNEQFF.

DNA for the CDR3: TGCGCCAGCAGCTCCGGTGTAGCGGGAGGGCCGGGCAGTGAGCAGTTCTTC. Its translation: CASSSGVAGGPGSEQFF. This chain joins TRBV5-1 and TRBJ2-1; 11 bases fit TRBD2. Germline V gene data show CDR1 as SGHRS and CDR2 as YFSETQ. This CDR3 comprises 17 residues. J lost 9 bases, V lost 3 bases, and 14 bases had no gene match. Drawing the rest from reference TRBV5-1 and TRBJ2-1, the complete variable domain is KAGVTQTPRYLIKTRGQQVTLSCSPISGHRSVSWYQQTPGQGLQFLFEYFSETQRNKGNFPGRFSGRQFSNSRSEMNVSTLELGDSALYLCASSSGVAGGPGSEQFFGPGTRLTVL.

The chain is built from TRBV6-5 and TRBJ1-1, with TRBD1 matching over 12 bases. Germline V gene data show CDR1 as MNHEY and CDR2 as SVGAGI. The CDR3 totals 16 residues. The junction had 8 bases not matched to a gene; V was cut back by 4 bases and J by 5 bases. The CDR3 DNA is TGTGCCAGCAGTTTCCGGGACAGGGGGCGAGGTACTGAAGCTTTCTTT. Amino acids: CASSFRDRGRGTEAFF.

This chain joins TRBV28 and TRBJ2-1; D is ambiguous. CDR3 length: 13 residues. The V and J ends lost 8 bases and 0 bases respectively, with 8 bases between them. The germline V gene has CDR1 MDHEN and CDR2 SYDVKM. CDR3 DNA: TGTGCCAGCCTCCCTAGCTCCTACAATGAGCAGTTCTTC. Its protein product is CASLPSSYNEQFF.

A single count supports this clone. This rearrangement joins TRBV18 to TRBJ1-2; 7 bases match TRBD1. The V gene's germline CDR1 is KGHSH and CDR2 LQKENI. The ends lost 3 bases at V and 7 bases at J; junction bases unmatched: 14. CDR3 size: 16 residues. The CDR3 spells CASSPNIETGSSGYTF. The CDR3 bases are TGTGCCAGCTCACCGAACATCGAGACAGGGTCCAGTGGCTACACCTTC.

The CDR3 coding sequence is TGCGCCAGCAGCGACCGGGACAGGTTTCCCTACGAGCAGTACTTC. Translating it yields CASSDRDRFPYEQYF. This rearrangement joins TRBV5-1 to TRBJ2-7, with 8 bases fitting TRBD1. The germline gives CDR1 SGHRS, CDR2 YFSETQ. J lost 2 bases, V lost 4 bases, and 8 bases had no gene match. CDR3 length: 15 residues.

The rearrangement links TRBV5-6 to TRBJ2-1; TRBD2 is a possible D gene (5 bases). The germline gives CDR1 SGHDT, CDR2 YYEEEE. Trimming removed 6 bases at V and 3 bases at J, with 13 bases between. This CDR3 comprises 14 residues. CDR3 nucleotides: TGTGCCAGCACGATATCGGGAATCTACAATGAGCAGTTCTTC. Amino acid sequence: CASTISGIYNEQFF.